This entry lists 10 T cell receptor beta chains sequenced from one sample in a study of blood T cell repertoires in COVID-19. Profiling relied on immunoSEQ multiplex PCR, and the TCRdb table lists in-frame clones only, not all of them. Of over 300,000 clones in the sample, roughly 90% were seen once. The sample comprised peripheral blood. The source of these receptors is a man aged 18 to 30 who had recovered from COVID-19.

This clone was counted only a few times. The chain employs TRBV7-2 and TRBJ1-3; D is perhaps TRBD1 (6 bases). V lost 5 bases to trimming and J lost 0 bases, with 11 bases between them. This CDR3 comprises 15 residues. Germline V gene lookup returns CDR1 SGHTA and CDR2 FQGNSA. CDR3 nucleotides: TGTGCCAGCAGCGCAGGGGTTTTCTCTGGAAACACCATATATTTT. Translating it yields CASSAGVFSGNTIYF.

In regard to this clone: Other DNA sequences in this sample translate to the same CDR3. The V and J genes are TRBV7-9 and TRBJ1-2, with D possibly matching TRBD1 (5 bases). The CDR3 has 14 residues. The V and J ends lost 3 bases and 2 bases respectively, with 10 bases between them. Germline loops: CDR1 SEHNR, CDR2 FQNEAQ (reference sequence). CDR3 region: CASSLQGGNYGYTF. CDR3 in DNA: TGTGCCAGCAGCTTGCAGGGAGGGAACTATGGCTACACCTTC.

The J gene is TRBJ2-3, the V gene TRBV9, with 9 bases matching TRBD2. This CDR3 has 16 residues. V was clipped by 0 bases and J by 2 bases; unmatched bases: 4. Germline CDR1 is SGDLS and CDR2 is YYNGEE. The CDR3 DNA is TGTGCCAGCAGCGTAGATCTAGCGGGAATCACAGATACGCAGTATTTT. Its translation: CASSVDLAGITDTQYF.

V is TRBV5-4 and J is TRBJ1-1, with D perhaps TRBD1 (6 bases). The CDR3 spans 14 residues. The germline CDR1 and CDR2 sequences are SGHNT and YYREEE (reference sequence). V lost 6 bases and J 1 base, leaving 13 bases between the germline ends. The CDR3 region is CASTPTGSNTEAFF. In DNA, the CDR3 is TGTGCCAGCACCCCGACAGGATCGAACACTGAAGCTTTCTTT.

The chain employs TRBV10-2 and TRBJ2-7; 9 bases fit TRBD2. The CDR3 runs to 14 residues. CDR1 and CDR2 from the germline V gene are WSHSY and SAAADI. Trimming removed 2 bases from V and 6 bases from J; junction bases left unmatched: 5. CDR3 nucleotide sequence: TGCGCCAGCAGTGAGGGGACTAGCTCGTTCGAGCAGTACTTC. It translates to CASSEGTSSFEQYF.

As regards this clone: Other DNA sequences of this sample code for an identical CDR3. The rearrangement joins TRBV4-1 to TRBJ2-1, with 15 bases lining up with TRBD2. Unmatched junction bases numbered 5, after V lost 4 bases and J lost 7 bases. Looked up from germline, CDR1 is MGHRA and CDR2 is YSYEKL. The CDR3 covers 16 residues. The CDR3: CASSRGLAGGYNEQFF. For the CDR3, the DNA is TGCGCCAGCAGCCGAGGACTAGCGGGAGGGTATAATGAGCAGTTCTTC.

The chain employs TRBV5-1 and TRBJ1-4; 9 nucleotides agree with TRBD1. This CDR3 is 14 amino acids long. V gave up 5 bases and J gave up 6 bases; unmatched junction bases: 5. The V gene's germline CDR1 is SGHRS and CDR2 YFSETQ. The CDR3 region is CASREGTGHEKLFF. Here the CDR3 DNA reads TGCGCCAGCAGAGAAGGGACAGGGCATGAAAAACTGTTTTTT.

The gene calls are TRBV27 and TRBJ1-2; possibly TRBD1 for D (6 bases). Germline lookup yields CDR1 MNHEY and CDR2 SMNVEV (reference sequence). The CDR3 runs to 17 residues. V lost 7 bases and J lost 6, with 27 bases in between. As DNA, the CDR3 is TGTGCCAGCACGAGGGGGGGGTTAGACACTAGACGTAATGGCTACACCTTC. It translates to CASTRGGLDTRRNGYTF.

The rearrangement links TRBV11-2 to TRBJ1-2, with 7 bases matching TRBD1. Unmatched junction bases numbered 14, after V lost 5 bases and J lost 5 bases. CDR3 length: 16 amino acids. Germline lookup yields CDR1 SGHAT and CDR2 FQNNGV. As DNA, the CDR3 is TGTGCCAGCAGCCAAAACCAAGGGGGCGGGCGTTATGGCTACACCTTC. It codes for CASSQNQGGGRYGYTF.

The chain has TRBV27 and TRBJ1-5; no clear D. CDR1 and CDR2 (germline): MNHEY, SMNVEV (reference sequence). V shed 3 bases and J shed 1 base, with 4 bases lying between them. CDR3 length: 13 amino acids. CDR3 in DNA: TGTGCCAGCAGTTTCAGGAGCAATCAGCCCCAGCATTTT. This encodes CASSFRSNQPQHF.